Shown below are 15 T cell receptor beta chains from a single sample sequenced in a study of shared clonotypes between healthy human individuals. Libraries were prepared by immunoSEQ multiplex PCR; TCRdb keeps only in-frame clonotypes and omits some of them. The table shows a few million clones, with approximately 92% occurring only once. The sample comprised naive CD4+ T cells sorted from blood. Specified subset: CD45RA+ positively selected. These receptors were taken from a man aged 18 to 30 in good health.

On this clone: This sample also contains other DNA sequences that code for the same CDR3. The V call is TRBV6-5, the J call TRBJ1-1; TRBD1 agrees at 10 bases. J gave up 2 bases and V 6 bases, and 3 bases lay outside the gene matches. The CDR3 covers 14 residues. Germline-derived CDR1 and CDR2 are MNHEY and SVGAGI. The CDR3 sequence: CASRRDRGNTEAFF. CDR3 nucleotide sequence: TGTGCCAGCAGGAGGGACAGGGGAAACACTGAAGCTTTCTTT.

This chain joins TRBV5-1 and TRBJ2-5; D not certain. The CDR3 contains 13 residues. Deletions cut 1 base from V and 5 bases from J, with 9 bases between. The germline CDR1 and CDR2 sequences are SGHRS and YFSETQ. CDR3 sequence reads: CASSLSGFETQYF. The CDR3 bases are TGCGCCAGCAGCTTGTCCGGGTTTGAGACCCAGTACTTC.

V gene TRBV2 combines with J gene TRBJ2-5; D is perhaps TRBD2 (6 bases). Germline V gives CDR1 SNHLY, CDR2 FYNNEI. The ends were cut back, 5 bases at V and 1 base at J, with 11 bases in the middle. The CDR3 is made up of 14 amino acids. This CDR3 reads CASSRQRVQETQYF. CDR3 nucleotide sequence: TGTGCCAGCAGTCGTCAGCGGGTCCAAGAGACCCAGTACTTC.

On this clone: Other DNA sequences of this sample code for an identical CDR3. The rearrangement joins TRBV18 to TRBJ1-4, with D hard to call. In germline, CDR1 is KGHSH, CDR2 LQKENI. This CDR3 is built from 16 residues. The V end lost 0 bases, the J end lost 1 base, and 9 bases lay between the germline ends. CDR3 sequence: CASSPPGWKTNEKLFF. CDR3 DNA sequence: TGTGCCAGCTCACCACCCGGTTGGAAAACTAATGAAAAACTGTTTTTT.

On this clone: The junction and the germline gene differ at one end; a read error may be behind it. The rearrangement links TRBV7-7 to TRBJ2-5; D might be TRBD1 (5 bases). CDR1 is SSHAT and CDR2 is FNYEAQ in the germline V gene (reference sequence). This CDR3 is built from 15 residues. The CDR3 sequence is CASSLRRGRQETQYF. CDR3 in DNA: TGTGCTAGCAGCTTAAGAAGGGGAAGGCAAGAGACCCAGTACTTC.

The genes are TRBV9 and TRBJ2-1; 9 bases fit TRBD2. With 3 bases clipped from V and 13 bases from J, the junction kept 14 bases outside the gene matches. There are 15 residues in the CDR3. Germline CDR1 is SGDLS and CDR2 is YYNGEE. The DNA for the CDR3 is TGTGCCAGCAGCGCGAGTACTAGCGGGTTAGGCTCCCAGTTCTTC. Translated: CASSASTSGLGSQFF.

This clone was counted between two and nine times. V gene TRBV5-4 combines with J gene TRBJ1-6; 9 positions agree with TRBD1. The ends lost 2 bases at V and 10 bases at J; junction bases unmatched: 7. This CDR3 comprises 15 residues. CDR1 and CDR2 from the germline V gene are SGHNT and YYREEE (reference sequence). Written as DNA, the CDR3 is TGTGCCAGCAGCTTTTATTCGGGACAGGGATCACCCCTCCACTTT. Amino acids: CASSFYSGQGSPLHF.

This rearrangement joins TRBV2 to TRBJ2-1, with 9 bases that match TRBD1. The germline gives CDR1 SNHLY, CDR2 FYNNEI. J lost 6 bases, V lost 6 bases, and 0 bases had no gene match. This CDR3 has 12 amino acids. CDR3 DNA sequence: TGTGCCAGCAGGGACAGGGGCAATGAGCAGTTCTTC. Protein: CASRDRGNEQFF.

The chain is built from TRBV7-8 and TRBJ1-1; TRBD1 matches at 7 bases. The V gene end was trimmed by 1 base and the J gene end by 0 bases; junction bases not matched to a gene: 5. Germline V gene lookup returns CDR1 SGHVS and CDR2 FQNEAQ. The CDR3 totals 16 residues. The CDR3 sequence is CASSLGWTGLNTEAFF. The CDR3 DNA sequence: TGTGCCAGCAGCTTAGGATGGACAGGACTGAACACTGAAGCTTTCTTT.

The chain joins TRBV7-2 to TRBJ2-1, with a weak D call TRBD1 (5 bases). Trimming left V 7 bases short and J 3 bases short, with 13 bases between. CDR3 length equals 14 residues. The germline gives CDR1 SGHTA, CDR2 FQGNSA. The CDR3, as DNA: TGTGCCAGCATGCCACAGGAAAGCTACAATGAGCAGTTCTTC. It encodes CASMPQESYNEQFF.

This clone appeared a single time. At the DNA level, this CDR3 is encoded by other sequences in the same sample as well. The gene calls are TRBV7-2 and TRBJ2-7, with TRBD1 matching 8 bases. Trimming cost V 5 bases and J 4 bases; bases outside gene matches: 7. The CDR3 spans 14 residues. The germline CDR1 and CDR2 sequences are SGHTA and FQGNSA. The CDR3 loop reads CASSPRTGRYEQYF. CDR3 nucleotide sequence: TGTGCCAGCAGCCCCCGGACAGGGAGGTACGAGCAGTACTTC.

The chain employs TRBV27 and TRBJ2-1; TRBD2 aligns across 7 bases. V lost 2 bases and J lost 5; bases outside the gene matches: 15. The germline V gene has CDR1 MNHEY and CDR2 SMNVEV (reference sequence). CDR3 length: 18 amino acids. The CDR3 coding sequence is TGTGCCAGCAGTTTACCCGTTGTAAGCGGGGAAGGGAACAATGAGCAGTTCTTC. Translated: CASSLPVVSGEGNNEQFF.

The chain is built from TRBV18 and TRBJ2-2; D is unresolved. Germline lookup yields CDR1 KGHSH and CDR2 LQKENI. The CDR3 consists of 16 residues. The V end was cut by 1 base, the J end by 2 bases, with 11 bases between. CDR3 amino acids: CASSPRPTINTGELFF. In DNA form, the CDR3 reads TGTGCCAGCTCACCACGACCGACGATAAACACCGGGGAGCTGTTTTTT. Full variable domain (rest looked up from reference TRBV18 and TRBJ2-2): NAGVMQNPRHLVRRRGQEARLRCSPMKGHSHVYWYRQLPEEGLKFMVYLQKENIIDESGMPKERFSAEFPKEGPSILRIQQVVRGDSAAYFCASSPRPTINTGELFFGEGSRLTVL.

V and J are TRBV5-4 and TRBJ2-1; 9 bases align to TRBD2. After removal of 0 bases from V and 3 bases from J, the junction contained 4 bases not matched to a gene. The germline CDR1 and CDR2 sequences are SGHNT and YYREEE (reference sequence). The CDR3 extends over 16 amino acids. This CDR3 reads CASSLGREGIYNEQFF. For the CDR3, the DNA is TGTGCCAGCAGCTTGGGGCGGGAGGGGATCTACAATGAGCAGTTCTTC.

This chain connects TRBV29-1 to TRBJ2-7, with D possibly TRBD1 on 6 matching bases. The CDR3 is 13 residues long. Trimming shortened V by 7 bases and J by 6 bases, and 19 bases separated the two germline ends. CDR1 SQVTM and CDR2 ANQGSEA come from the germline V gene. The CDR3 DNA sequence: TGCAGCGCCCGACAGGAACCTCGGTCCGAGCAGTACTTC. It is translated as CSARQEPRSEQYF.